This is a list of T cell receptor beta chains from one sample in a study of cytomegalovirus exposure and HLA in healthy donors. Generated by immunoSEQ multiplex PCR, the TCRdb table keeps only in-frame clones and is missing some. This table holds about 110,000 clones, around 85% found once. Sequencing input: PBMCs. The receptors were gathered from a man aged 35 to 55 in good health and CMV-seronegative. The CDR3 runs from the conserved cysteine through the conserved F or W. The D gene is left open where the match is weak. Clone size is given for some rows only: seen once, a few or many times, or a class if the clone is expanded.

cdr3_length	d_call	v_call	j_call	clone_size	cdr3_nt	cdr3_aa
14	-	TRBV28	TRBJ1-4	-	TGTGCCAGCAGTTCGGGCAGGGAAAATGAAAAACTGTTTTTT	CASSSGRENEKLFF
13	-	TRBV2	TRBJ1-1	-	TGTGCCAGCAGTGTGGGGGGGGCCACTGAAGCTTTCTTT	CASSVGGATEAFF
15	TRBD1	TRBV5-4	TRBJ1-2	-	TGTGCCAGCAGCTCATTCCAGGGGGCGAATTATGGCTACACCTTC	CASSSFQGANYGYTF
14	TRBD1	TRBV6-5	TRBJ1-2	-	TGTGCCAGCAGGCAGCCAGGGGGGAAGGGTGGCTACACCTTC	CASRQPGGKGGYTF
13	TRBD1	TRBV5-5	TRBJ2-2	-	TGTGCCAGCAGCTTGGGCGAGGGGGCGCGCCTTTTTTTT	CASSLGEGARLFF
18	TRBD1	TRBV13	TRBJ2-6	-	TGTGCCAGCAGCTTAGTTTCCGGGACAGCCTCTGGGGCCAACGTCCTGACTTTC	CASSLVSGTASGANVLTF
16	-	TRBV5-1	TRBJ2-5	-	TGCGCCAGCAGCTTGGCGGCTAGCGCGGACGGTAGGACCCAGTACTTC	CASSLAASADGRTQYF
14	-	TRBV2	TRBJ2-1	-	TGTGCCAGCAGTGTTGAATATAGTAGAAATGAGCAGTTCTTC	CASSVEYSRNEQFF
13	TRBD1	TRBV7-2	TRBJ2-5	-	TGTGCCAGCAGCCTTCGGACAGGGGCTCCTAAGTACTTC	CASSLRTGAPKYF
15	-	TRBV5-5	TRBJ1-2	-	TGTGCCAGCAGCTCTGGGGCCAGCCACAACTATGGCTACACCTTC	CASSSGASHNYGYTF
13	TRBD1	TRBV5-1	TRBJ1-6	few	TGCGCCAGCAGCTCCGGACAGGGTTCACCCCTCCACTTT	CASSSGQGSPLHF
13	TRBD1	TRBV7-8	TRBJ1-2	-	TGTGCCAGCAGCCTGGGACAGAACTATGGCTACACCTTC	CASSLGQNYGYTF
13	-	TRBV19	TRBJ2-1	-	TGTGCCAGTAGTAGAACTGCCTACAATGAGCAGTTCTTC	CASSRTAYNEQFF
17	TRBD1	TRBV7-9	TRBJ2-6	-	TGTGCCAGCAGCTTAGGGACAGGGGCTTCTGGGGCCAACGTCCTGACTTTC	CASSLGTGASGANVLTF
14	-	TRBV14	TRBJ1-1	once	TGTGCCAGCAGCCGGTGGGCAGGCCACACTGAAGCTTTCTTT	CASSRWAGHTEAFF
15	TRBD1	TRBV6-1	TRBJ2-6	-	TGTGCCAGTTTCCGACAGGGGTCAGGGGCCAACGTCCTGACTTTC	CASFRQGSGANVLTF
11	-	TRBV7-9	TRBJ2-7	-	TGTGCCAGCAGCCCCTACGCTGAGCAGTACTTC	CASSPYAEQYF
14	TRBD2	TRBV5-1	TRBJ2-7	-	TGCGCCAGCAGCTTAGCGGGGGGTACCTACGAGCAGTACTTC	CASSLAGGTYEQYF
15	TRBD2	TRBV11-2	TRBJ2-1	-	TGTGCCAGCAGCCACCTAGCGGGGGACTACAATGAGCAGTTCTTC	CASSHLAGDYNEQFF
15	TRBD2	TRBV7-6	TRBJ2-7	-	TGTGCCAGCAGCCCCCGGGCGGGGGTGCCCTACGAGCAGTACTTC	CASSPRAGVPYEQYF
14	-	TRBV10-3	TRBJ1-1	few	TGTGCCATCAGTTTTACAGATAAGAACACTGAAGCTTTCTTT	CAISFTDKNTEAFF
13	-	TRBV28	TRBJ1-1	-	TGTGCCAGCAGTTCCAGGGGCTTCACTGAAGCTTTCTTT	CASSSRGFTEAFF
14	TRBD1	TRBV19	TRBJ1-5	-	TGTGCCAGTAGTATGGGACAGGGAGGGCAGCCCCAGCATTTT	CASSMGQGGQPQHF
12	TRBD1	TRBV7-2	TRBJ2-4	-	TGTGCCAGCAGTCAATCCGACAGGGCGAAGTACTTC	CASSQSDRAKYF
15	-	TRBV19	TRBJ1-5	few	TGTGCCAGTAGTACTCTGGGGGCAGACTTAATAGTTATGCATTTT	CASSTLGADLIVMHF
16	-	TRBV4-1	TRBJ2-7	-	TGCGCCAGCAGCCAAGACGGCGGGCAGCGGATAAGGGAGCAGTACTTC	CASSQDGGQRIREQYF
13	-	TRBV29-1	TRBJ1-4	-	TGCAGCGTAAACAGGGATTCAAATGAAAAACTGTTTTTT	CSVNRDSNEKLFF
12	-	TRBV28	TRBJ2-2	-	TGTGCCAGCAGTCCTCAGGTGGAAAGGCTGTTTTTT	CASSPQVERLFF
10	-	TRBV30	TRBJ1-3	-	TGTGCCTGGGGGGAGACACCAATATATTTT	CAWGETPIYF
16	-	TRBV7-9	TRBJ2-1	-	TGTGCCAGCCTTCCCCTGGAGGGGAGAGATTACAATGAGCAGTTCTTC	CASLPLEGRDYNEQFF
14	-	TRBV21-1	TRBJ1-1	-	TGTGCCAGCAGCAAACGGGGGGATAGATTTGAAGCTTTCTTT	CASSKRGDRFEAFF
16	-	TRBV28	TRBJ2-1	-	TGTGCCAGCAGTTCCCTGGAGAAGACAGGAACGGGTGAGCAGTTCTTC	CASSSLEKTGTGEQFF
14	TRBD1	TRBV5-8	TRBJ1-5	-	TGTGCCAGCAGGGCACAGGGGACAAATCAGCCCCAGCATTTT	CASRAQGTNQPQHF
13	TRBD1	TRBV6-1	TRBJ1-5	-	TGTGCCAGCAGTGGGACAGGGGGCCAGCCCCAGCATTTT	CASSGTGGQPQHF
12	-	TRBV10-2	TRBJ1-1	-	TGCGCCAGCAGTGAGTCGAGATACCAAGCTTTCTTT	CASSESRYQAFF
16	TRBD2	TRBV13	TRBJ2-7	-	TGTGCCAGCAGCTCCTCATCTAGCGGGGGGGCAGGCGAGCAGTACTTC	CASSSSSSGGAGEQYF
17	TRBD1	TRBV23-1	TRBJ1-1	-	TGCGCCAGCAGTCAAAGGGGACAGGGGGCGTCAAACACTGAAGCTTTCTTT	CASSQRGQGASNTEAFF
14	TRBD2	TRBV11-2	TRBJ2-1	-	TGTGCCAGCAGCCGGGGGGGCTCCTACAATGAGCAGTTCTTC	CASSRGGSYNEQFF
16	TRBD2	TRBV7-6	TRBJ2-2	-	TGTGCCAGCACTCCATTAGCGGGGGGGCGGATCGGGGAGCTGTTTTTT	CASTPLAGGRIGELFF
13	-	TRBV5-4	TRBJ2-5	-	TGTGCCAGCAGCTCCTTACTCCGAGAGACCCAGTACTTC	CASSSLLRETQYF
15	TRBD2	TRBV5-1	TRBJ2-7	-	TGCGCCAGCAGCTTGATAGCCGGGGGGACCTACGAGCAGTACTTC	CASSLIAGGTYEQYF
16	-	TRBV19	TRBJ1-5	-	TGTGCCAGTAGTATGATGGGAGGGACGAGCAATCAGCCCCAGCATTTT	CASSMMGGTSNQPQHF